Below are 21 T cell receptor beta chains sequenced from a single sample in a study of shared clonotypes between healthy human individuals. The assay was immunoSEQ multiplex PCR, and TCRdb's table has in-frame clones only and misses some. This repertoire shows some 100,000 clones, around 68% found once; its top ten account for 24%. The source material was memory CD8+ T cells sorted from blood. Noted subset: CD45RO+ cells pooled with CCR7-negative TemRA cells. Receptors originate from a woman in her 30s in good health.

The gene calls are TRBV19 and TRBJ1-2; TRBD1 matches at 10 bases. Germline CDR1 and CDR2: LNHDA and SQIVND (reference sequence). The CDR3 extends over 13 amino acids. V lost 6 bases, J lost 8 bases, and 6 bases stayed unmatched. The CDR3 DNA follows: TGTGCCAGTAGGGGGACAGGGGAAAGAGGCTACACCTTC. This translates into CASRGTGERGYTF.

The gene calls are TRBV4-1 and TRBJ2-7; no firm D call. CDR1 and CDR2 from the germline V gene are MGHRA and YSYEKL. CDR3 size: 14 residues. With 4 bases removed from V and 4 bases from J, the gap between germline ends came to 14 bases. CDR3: CASSLRLDLYEQYF. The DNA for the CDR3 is TGCGCCAGCAGCCTTCGACTGGACCTGTACGAGCAGTACTTC.

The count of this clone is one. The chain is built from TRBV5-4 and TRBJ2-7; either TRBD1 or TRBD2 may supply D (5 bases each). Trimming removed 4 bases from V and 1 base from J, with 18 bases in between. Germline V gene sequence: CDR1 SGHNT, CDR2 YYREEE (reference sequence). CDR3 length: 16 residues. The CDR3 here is CASSQDLGVGSYEQYF. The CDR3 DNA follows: TGTGCCAGCAGCCAAGATTTGGGGGTTGGTTCCTACGAGCAGTACTTC.

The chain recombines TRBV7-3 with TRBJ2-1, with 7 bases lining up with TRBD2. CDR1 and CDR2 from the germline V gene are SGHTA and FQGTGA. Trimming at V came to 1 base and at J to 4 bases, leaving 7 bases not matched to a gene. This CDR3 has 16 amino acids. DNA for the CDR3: TGTGCCAGCAGCTTAAGCCGACTAGCTGGGTACAATGAGCAGTTCTTC. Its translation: CASSLSRLAGYNEQFF.

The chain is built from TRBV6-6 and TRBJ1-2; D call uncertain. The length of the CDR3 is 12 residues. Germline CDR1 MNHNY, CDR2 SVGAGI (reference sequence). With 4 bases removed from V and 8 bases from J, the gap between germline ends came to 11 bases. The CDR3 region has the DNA TGTGCCAGCAGTTCCCTCCCGCCAGGCTACACCTTC. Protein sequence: CASSSLPPGYTF.

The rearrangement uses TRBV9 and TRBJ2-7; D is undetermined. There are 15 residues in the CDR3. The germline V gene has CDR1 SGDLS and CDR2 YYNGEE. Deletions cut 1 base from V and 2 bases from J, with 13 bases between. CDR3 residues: CASSVSDASTYEQYF. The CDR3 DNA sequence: TGTGCCAGCAGCGTATCTGACGCGTCGACCTACGAGCAGTACTTC. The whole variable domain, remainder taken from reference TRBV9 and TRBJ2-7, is DSGVTQTPKHLITATGQRVTLRCSPRSGDLSVYWYQQSLDQGLQFLIQYYNGEERAKGNILERFSAQQFPDLHSELNLSSLELGDSALYFCASSVSDASTYEQYFGPGTRLTVT.

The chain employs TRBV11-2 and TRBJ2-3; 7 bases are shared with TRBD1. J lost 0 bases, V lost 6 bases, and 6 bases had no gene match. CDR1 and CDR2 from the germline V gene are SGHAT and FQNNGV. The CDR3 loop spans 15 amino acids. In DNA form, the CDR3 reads TGTGCCAGCAGTCCGACAGGGTTTAGCACAGATACGCAGTATTTT. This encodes CASSPTGFSTDTQYF.

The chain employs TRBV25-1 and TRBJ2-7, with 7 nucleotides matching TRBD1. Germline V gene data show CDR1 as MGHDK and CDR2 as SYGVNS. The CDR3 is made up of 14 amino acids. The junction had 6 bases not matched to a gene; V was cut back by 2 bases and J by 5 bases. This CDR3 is CASSEGDRENEQYF. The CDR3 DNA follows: TGTGCCAGCAGTGAAGGAGACAGGGAAAACGAGCAGTACTTC.

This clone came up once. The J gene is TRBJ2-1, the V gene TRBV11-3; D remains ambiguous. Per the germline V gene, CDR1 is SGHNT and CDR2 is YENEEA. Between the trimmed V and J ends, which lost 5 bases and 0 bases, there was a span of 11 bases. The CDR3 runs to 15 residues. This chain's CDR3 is CASSPTTVSYNEQFF. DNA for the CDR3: TGTGCCAGCAGCCCTACTACAGTCTCCTACAATGAGCAGTTCTTC.

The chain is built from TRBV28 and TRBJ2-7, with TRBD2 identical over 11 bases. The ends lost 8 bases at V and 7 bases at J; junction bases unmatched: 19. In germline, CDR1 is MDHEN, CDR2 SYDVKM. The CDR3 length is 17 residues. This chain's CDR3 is CASLKMGIAGGPREQYF. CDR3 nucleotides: TGTGCCAGCCTAAAGATGGGAATAGCGGGAGGGCCTCGAGAGCAGTACTTC.

DNA of the CDR3: TGTGCCAGCAGCGGCGACGAAGGATATGGCTACACCTTC. Residues: CASSGDEGYGYTF. The chain has TRBV7-9 and TRBJ1-2; D unresolved. Looked up from germline, CDR1 is SEHNR and CDR2 is FQNEAQ (reference sequence). The length of the CDR3 is 13 residues. V was shortened by 5 bases and J by 5 bases, with 12 bases between the two germline ends.

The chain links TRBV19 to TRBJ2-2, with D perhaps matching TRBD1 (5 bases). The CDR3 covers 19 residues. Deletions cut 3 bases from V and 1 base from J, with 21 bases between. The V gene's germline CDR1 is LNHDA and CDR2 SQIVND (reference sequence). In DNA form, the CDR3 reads TGTGCCAGTAGTATTAACGTTTATTTGGGCAGGGTGAACACCGGGGAGCTGTTTTTT. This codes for CASSINVYLGRVNTGELFF.

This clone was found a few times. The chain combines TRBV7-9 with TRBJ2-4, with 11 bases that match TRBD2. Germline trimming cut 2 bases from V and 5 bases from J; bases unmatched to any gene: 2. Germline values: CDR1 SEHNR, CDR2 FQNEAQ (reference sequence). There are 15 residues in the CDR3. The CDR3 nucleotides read TGTGCCAGCAGCTTACCGGGACTAGCGGAAAACATTCAGTACTTC. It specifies CASSLPGLAENIQYF.

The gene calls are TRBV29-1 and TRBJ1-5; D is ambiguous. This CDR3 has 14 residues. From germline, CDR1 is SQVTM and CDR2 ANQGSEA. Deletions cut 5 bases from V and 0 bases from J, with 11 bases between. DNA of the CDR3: TGCAGCGTTTTGGACGGGTATAGCAATCAGCCCCAGCATTTT. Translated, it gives CSVLDGYSNQPQHF.

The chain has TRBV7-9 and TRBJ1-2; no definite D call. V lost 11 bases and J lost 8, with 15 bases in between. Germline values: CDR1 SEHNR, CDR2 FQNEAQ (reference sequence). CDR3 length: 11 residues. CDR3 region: CAGTTGVGYTF. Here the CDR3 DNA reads TGTGCCGGCACAACCGGGGTCGGCTACACCTTC.

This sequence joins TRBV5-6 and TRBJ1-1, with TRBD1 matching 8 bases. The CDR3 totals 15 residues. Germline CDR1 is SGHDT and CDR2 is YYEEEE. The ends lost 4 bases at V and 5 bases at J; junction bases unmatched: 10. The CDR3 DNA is TGTGCCAGCAGCGGCCGGGGGGACAGGAGAACTGAAGCTTTCTTT. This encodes CASSGRGDRRTEAFF.

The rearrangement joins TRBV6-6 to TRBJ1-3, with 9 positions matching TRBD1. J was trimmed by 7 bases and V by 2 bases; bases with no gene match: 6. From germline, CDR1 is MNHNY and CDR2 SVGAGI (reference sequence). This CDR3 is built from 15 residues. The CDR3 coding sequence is TGTGCCAGCAGTTACCCGCCCGACAGGGGGAACACCATATATTTT. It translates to CASSYPPDRGNTIYF.

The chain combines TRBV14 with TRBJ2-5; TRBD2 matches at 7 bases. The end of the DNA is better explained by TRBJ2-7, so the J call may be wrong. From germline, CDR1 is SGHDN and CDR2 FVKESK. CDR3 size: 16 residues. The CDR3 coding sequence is TGTGCCAGCAGCCAACCGGGACTACCCGATTCCTACGAGCAGTACTTC. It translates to CASSQPGLPDSYEQYF.

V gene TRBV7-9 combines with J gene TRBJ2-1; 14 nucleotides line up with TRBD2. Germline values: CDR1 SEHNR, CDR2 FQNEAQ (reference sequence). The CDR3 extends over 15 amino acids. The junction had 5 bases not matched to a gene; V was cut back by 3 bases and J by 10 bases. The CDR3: CASSLGLAGVEEQFF. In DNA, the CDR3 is TGTGCCAGCAGCTTGGGACTAGCGGGAGTCGAAGAGCAGTTCTTC.

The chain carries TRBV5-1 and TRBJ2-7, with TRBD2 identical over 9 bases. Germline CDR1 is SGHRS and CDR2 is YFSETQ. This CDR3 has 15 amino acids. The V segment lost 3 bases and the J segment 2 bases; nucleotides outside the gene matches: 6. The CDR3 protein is CASSSVAGEAYEQYF. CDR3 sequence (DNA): TGCGCCAGCAGCTCGGTAGCGGGAGAAGCCTACGAGCAGTACTTC.

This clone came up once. CDR3 loop: CAISESGGFYQETQYF. The CDR3 DNA reads TGTGCCATCAGTGAGTCAGGAGGGTTTTACCAAGAGACCCAGTACTTC. V usage is TRBV10-3 and J usage is TRBJ2-5; perhaps TRBD2 as D (6 bases). V shed 0 bases and J shed 0 bases, with 11 bases lying between them. The length of the CDR3 is 16 residues. The V gene's germline CDR1 is ENHRY and CDR2 SYGVKD.